This T cell receptor (beta chain) was identified in a study of blood T cell repertoires in COVID-19. Trimming took 1 base from V and 4 from J, leaving 12 bases between them. Germline lookup yields CDR1 SGHNT and CDR2 YYREEE (reference sequence). This CDR3 contains 15 residues. Data came from immunoSEQ multiplex PCR; TCRdb stores just in-frame clones and leaves some out. The sample contains over 80,000 clones, about four fifths of which appear only once. This receptor was obtained from a woman aged 80 or over with active or convalescent COVID-19. This chain connects TRBV5-4 to TRBJ2-1; D may be TRBD1 (6 bases). Input material: peripheral blood. CDR3 nucleotides: TGTGCCAGCAGCTTGTCACAGGGACCGTACAATGAGCAGTTCTTC. Translation gives CASSLSQGPYNEQFF.